The clone carrying this T cell receptor (beta chain) came up a few times. The antigen remains undetermined. These data come from a study of cytomegalovirus exposure and HLA in healthy donors. General observations from the study: Judged likely to be a sequencing artifact was a cluster of highly shared sequence variants. Per a later analysis, about 17,000 TCR beta sequences showed association with HLA alleles at 0.05 false discovery rate.

PCR involved 60 Vbeta and 13 Jbeta primers. The data were produced by immunoSEQ multiplex PCR, yet TCRdb's version contains in-frame clones alone and is incomplete. The sample lists some 200,000 clones; 55% to 75% were seen once. Trimming took off 0 bases at V and 0 bases at J, with 13 bases between the two ends. The CDR3 is made up of 17 amino acids. Germline V gene lookup returns CDR1 MGHRA and CDR2 YSYEKL. The specimen was PBMCs. This clonotype was sampled from a man aged 35 to 55 in good health and CMV-seropositive. This sequence joins TRBV4-1 and TRBJ2-3, with D maybe TRBD2 (6 bases). In DNA form, the CDR3 reads TGCGCCAGCAGCCAAGAGTACGGGACTTCTAGCACAGATACGCAGTATTTT. It encodes CASSQEYGTSSTDTQYF.